The TCR beta chain under discussion was sequenced for a study of cytomegalovirus exposure and HLA in healthy donors. Whole-study findings and limits: Immune exposure data for these donors was limited to CMV serostatus. HLA restriction was apparent for most CMV-associated TCR beta chains in a later analysis.

In the case of this clone: Its antigen is currently unknown.

Germline CDR1 SGHKS, CDR2 YYEKEE (reference sequence). V shed 3 bases and J 3 bases; nucleotides not matched to a gene: 8. The CDR3 is 15 amino acids. In the PCR, 60 Vbeta and 13 Jbeta primers were used. Assay used: immunoSEQ multiplex PCR; TCRdb lists only in-frame clones, some missing. Here the sample spans approximately 150,000 clones, 75% to 90% being singletons. The rearrangement uses TRBV5-5 and TRBJ2-7; TRBD1 aligns across 8 bases. Sequenced material: PBMCs. The TCR sequence derives from a woman in her thirties in good health and CMV-seronegative. CDR3 DNA sequence: TGTGCCAGCAGCTCTCGGACAGGGCCGATCTACGAGCAGTACTTC. Translating gives CASSSRTGPIYEQYF.